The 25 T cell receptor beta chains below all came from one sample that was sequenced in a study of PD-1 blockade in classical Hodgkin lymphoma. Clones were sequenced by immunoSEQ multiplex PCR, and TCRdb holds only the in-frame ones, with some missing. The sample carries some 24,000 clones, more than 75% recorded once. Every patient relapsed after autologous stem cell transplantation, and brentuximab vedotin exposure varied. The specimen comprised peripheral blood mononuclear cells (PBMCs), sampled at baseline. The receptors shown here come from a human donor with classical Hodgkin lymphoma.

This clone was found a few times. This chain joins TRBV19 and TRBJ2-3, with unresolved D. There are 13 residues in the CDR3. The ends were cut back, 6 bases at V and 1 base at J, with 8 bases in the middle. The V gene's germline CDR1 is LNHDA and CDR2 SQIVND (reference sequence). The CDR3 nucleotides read TGTGCCAGTAGGATGAAAGGCACAGATACGCAGTATTTT. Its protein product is CASRMKGTDTQYF.

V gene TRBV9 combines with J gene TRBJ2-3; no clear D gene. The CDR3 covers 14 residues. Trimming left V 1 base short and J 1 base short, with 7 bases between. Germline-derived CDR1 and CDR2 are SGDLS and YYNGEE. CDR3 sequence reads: CASSVRQRTDTQYF. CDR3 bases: TGTGCCAGCAGCGTACGGCAGCGCACAGATACGCAGTATTTT.

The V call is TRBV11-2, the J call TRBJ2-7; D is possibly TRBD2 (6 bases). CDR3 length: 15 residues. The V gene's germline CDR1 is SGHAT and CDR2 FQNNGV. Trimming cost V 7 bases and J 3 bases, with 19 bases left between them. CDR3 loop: CASKEGWGVDYEQYF. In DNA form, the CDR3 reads TGTGCCAGCAAAGAGGGTTGGGGGGTGGACTACGAGCAGTACTTC.

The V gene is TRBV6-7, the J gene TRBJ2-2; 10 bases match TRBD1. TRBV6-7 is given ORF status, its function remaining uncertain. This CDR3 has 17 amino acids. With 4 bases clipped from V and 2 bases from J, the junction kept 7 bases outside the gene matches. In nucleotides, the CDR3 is TGTGCCAGCAGTTCCTCCGGGACAGGGGAAAACACCGGGGAGCTGTTTTTT. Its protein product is CASSSSGTGENTGELFF.

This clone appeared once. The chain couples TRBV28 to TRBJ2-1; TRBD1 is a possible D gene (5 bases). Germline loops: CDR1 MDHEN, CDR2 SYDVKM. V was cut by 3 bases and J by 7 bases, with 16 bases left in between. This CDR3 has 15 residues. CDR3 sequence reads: CASSFGQGNRNEQFF. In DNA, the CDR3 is TGTGCCAGCAGTTTCGGCCAGGGTAACAGGAATGAGCAGTTCTTC.

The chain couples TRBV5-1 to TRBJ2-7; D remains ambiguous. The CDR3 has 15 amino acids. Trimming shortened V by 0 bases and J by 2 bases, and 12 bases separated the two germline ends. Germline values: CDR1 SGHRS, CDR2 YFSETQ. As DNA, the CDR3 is TGCGCCAGCAGCTTGGCCGACTCCCCCCCCTACGAGCAGTACTTC. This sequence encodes CASSLADSPPYEQYF.

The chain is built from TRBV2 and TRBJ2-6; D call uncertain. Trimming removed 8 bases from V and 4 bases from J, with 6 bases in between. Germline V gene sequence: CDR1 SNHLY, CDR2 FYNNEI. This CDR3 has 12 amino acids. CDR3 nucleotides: TGTGCCAGCCTGTCCGGGGCCAACGTCCTGACTTTC. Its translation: CASLSGANVLTF.

CDR3 protein: CASSLVPDRGNTIYF. The CDR3, as DNA: TGTGCCAGCAGCTTAGTTCCCGACCGTGGAAACACCATATATTTT. The chain recombines TRBV11-2 with TRBJ1-3, with D uncertain. The CDR3 sequence is 15 residues long. CDR1 is SGHAT and CDR2 is FQNNGV in the germline V gene. Between the trimmed V and J ends, which lost 1 base and 3 bases, there was a span of 10 bases.

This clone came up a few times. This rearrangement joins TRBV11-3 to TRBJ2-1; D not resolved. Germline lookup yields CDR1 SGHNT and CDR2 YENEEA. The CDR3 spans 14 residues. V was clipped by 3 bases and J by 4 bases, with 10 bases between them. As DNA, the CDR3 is TGTGCCAGCAGCTTCGGTAGAGATTACAATGAGCAGTTCTTC. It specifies CASSFGRDYNEQFF.

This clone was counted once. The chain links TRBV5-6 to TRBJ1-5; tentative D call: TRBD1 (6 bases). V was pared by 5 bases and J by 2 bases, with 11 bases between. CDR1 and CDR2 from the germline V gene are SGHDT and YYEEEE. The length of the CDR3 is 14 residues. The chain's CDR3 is CASRRAGGNQPQHF. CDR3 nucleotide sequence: TGTGCCAGCAGGAGGGCAGGGGGCAATCAGCCCCAGCATTTT.

Here the CDR3 DNA reads TGTGCCAGCAGCTTAGTAGGTCTGGCCTACGAGCAGTACTTC. The encoded protein is CASSLVGLAYEQYF. This rearrangement joins TRBV7-6 to TRBJ2-7; no clear D gene. The CDR3 covers 14 residues. CDR1 is SGHVS, CDR2 FNYEAQ, per germline. V was shortened by 1 base and J by 2 bases, with 9 bases between the two germline ends.

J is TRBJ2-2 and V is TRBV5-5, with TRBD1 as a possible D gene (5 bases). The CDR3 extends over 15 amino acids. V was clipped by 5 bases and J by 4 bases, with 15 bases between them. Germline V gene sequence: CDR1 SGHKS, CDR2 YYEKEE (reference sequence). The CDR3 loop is CASSSKIRVTGELFF. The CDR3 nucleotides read TGTGCCAGCAGTTCTAAGATCAGGGTCACCGGGGAGCTGTTTTTT.

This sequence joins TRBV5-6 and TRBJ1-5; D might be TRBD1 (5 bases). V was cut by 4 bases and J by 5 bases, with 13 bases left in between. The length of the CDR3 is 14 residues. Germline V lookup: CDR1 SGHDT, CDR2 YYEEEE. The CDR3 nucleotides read TGTGCCAGCAGCACCCGGGGGAATTATCAGCCCCAGCATTTT. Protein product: CASSTRGNYQPQHF.

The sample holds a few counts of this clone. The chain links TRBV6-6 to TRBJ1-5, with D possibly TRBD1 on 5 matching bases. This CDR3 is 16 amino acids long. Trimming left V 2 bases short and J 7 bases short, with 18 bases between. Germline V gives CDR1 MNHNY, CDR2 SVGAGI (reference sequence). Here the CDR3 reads CASSYQASGGGQPQHF. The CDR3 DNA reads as TGTGCCAGCAGTTACCAGGCCTCGGGGGGAGGGCAGCCCCAGCATTTT.

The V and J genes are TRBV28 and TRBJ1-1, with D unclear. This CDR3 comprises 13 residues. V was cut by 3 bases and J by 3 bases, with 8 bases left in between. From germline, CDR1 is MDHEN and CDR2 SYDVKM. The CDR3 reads CASSFSQYTEAFF. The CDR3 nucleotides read TGTGCCAGCAGTTTTTCACAGTACACTGAAGCTTTCTTT.

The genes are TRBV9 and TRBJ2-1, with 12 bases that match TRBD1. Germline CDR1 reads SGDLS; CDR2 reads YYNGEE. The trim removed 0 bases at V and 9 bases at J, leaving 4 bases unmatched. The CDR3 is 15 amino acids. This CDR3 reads CASSVEGQGAGEQFF. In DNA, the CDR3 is TGTGCCAGCAGCGTAGAGGGACAGGGGGCAGGTGAGCAGTTCTTC. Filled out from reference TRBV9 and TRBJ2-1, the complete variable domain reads DSGVTQTPKHLITATGQRVTLRCSPRSGDLSVYWYQQSLDQGLQFLIQYYNGEERAKGNILERFSAQQFPDLHSELNLSSLELGDSALYFCASSVEGQGAGEQFFGPGTRLTVL.

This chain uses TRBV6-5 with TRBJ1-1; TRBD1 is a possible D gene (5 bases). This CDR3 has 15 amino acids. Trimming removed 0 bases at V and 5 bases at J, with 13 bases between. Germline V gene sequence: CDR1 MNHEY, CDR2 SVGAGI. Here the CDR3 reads CASSYSWGGETEAFF. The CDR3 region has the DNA TGTGCCAGCAGTTACTCGTGGGGGGGAGAGACTGAAGCTTTCTTT.

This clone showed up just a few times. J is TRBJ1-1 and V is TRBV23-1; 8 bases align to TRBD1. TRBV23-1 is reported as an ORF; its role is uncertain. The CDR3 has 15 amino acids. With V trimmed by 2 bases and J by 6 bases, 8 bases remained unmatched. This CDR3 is CASSQRTGTHSEAFF. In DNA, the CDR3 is TGCGCCAGCAGTCAAAGGACAGGGACGCACTCTGAAGCTTTCTTT.

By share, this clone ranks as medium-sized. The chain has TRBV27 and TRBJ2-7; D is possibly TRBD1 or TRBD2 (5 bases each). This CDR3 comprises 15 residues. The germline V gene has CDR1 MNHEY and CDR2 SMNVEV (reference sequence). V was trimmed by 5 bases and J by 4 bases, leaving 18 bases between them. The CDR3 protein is CASSNTPGTRYEQYF. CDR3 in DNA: TGTGCCAGCAGTAACACCCCTGGGACCCGATACGAGCAGTACTTC.

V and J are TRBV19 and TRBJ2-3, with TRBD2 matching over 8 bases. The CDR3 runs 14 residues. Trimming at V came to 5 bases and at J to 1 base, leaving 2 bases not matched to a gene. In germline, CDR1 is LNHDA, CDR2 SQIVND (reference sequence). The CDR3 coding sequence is TGTGCCAGTAGTCTTAGCGGGGGCACAGATACGCAGTATTTT. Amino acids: CASSLSGGTDTQYF.

The CDR3 region has the DNA TGTGCCAGCAGTTTATCGTGGAGTGAAAAACTGTTTTTT. Its translation is CASSLSWSEKLFF. The V and J genes are TRBV27 and TRBJ1-4; no reliable D call. Germline CDR1 is MNHEY and CDR2 is SMNVEV (reference sequence). This CDR3 has 13 residues. With 0 bases removed from V and 7 bases from J, the gap between germline ends came to 6 bases.

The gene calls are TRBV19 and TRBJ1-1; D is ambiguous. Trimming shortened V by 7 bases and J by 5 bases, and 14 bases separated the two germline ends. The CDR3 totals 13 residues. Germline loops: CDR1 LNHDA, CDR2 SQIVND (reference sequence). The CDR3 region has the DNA TGTGCCAGTAACGCAGGCCTGGGAACTGAAGCTTTCTTT. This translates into CASNAGLGTEAFF.

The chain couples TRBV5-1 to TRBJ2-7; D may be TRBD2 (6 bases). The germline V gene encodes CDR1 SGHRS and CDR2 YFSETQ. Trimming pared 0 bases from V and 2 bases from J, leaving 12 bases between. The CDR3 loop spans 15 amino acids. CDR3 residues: CASSLAPGGTYEQYF. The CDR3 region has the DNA TGCGCCAGCAGCTTGGCGCCCGGGGGAACCTACGAGCAGTACTTC.

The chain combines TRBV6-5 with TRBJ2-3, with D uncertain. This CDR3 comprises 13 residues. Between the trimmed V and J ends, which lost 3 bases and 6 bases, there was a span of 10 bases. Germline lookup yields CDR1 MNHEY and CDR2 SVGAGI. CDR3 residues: CASSYWGGDTQYF. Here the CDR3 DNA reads TGTGCCAGCAGTTATTGGGGTGGGGATACGCAGTATTTT.

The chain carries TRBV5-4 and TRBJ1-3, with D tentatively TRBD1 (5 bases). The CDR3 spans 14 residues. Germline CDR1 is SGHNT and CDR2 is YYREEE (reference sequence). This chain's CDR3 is CATGGTSSGNTIYF. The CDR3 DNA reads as TGTGCAACGGGGGGGACGAGCTCTGGAAACACCATATATTTT.